The 9 T cell receptor beta chains below come from one sample, sequenced in a study of OX40 agonist ivuxolimab in advanced cancers. Assay: immunoSEQ multiplex PCR; the TCRdb copy retains only in-frame clones and omits some. The repertoire holds around 39,000 clones, under 85% seen once, with 13% in the top ten. Material: CD4+ or CD8+ T cells sorted from blood, obtained in a trial of the OX40 agonist ivuxolimab. The receptors derive from an adult with an advanced solid tumor such as melanoma, head and neck, liver or kidney cancer.

This chain uses TRBV6-1 with TRBJ2-2; D not resolved. The CDR3 sequence is 13 residues long. Deletions cut 6 bases from V and 6 bases from J, with 11 bases between. Per germline, CDR1 MNHNS and CDR2 SASEGT. CDR3 residues: CASRTSRAGELFF. In DNA, the CDR3 is TGTGCCAGCAGGACTTCTCGCGCCGGGGAGCTGTTTTTT.

This clone occurred a few times. The CDR3 DNA reads TGTGCCAGCAATCAAAACACTGAAGCTTTCTTT. It translates to CASNQNTEAFF. The genes are TRBV6-1 and TRBJ1-1; D unclear. Trimming shortened V by 7 bases and J by 2 bases, and 5 bases separated the two germline ends. Germline loops: CDR1 MNHNS, CDR2 SASEGT. This CDR3 contains 11 residues.

The rearrangement uses TRBV30 and TRBJ2-1, with 7 bases fitting TRBD1. J was trimmed by 0 bases and V by 4 bases; bases with no gene match: 9. The length of the CDR3 is 16 residues. The germline V gene encodes CDR1 GTSNPN and CDR2 SVGIG (reference sequence). The CDR3 here is CAWNQPTGSSYNEQFF. The CDR3, as DNA: TGTGCCTGGAACCAACCGACAGGGAGCTCCTACAATGAGCAGTTCTTC.

The chain uses TRBV15 and TRBJ2-1; D perhaps matches TRBD2 (5 bases). CDR1 is LNHNV, CDR2 YYDKDF, per germline (reference sequence). CDR3 length equals 15 residues. Trimming stripped 9 bases from V and 0 bases from J, with 15 bases between. CDR3 amino acids: CATVGEISSYNEQFF. CDR3 sequence (DNA): TGTGCCACGGTGGGAGAGATCAGCTCCTACAATGAGCAGTTCTTC.

This clone showed up just a few times. V and J are TRBV6-6 and TRBJ2-4; 7 bases align to TRBD2. The CDR3 extends over 15 amino acids. With V trimmed by 7 bases and J by 1 base, 7 bases remained unmatched. CDR1 and CDR2 (germline): MNHNY, SVGAGI (reference sequence). The CDR3 protein is CASIRGEWAKNIQYF. The CDR3 DNA follows: TGTGCCAGCATCCGGGGGGAGTGGGCCAAAAACATTCAGTACTTC.

The chain is built from TRBV5-1 and TRBJ2-5; tentative D call: TRBD2 (5 bases). The CDR3 runs 13 residues. Germline V gene data show CDR1 as SGHRS and CDR2 as YFSETQ. The V gene lost 3 bases and the J gene lost 1 base, with 7 bases spanning the gap. This CDR3 is CASSSSLQETQYF. CDR3 sequence (DNA): TGCGCCAGCAGCTCTAGCCTCCAAGAGACCCAGTACTTC.

A remark on this clone: A junction boundary mismatches the germline segment, possibly from a read error. This chain joins TRBV6-1 and TRBJ1-6, with TRBD1 matching 8 bases. The CDR3 consists of 15 residues. The germline V gene encodes CDR1 MNHNS and CDR2 SASEGT. The CDR3, as DNA: TGTGCCAGCAGTGTATTGACAGGGGACAATTCACCCCTCCGCTTT. Encoded protein: CASSVLTGDNSPLRF.

This clone has just a few counts. This chain uses TRBV7-2 with TRBJ2-7, with D perhaps TRBD2 (6 bases). Trimming left V 5 bases short and J 1 base short, with 9 bases between. The CDR3 is 13 residues long. Germline CDR1 is SGHTA and CDR2 is FQGNSA. CDR3 coding DNA: TGTGCCAGCAGCCCAGGAGGGTCCTACGAGCAGTACTTC. Protein sequence: CASSPGGSYEQYF.

J is TRBJ1-5 and V is TRBV28; D gene uncertain. V shed 5 bases and J shed 3 bases, with 11 bases lying between them. The CDR3 is made up of 14 amino acids. CDR1 is MDHEN and CDR2 is SYDVKM in the germline V gene. The CDR3 nucleotides are TGTGCCAGCAGTACTCACCCGGTCAATCAGCCCCAGCATTTT. Amino acids: CASSTHPVNQPQHF.